A single sample gave rise to the 29 T cell receptor beta chains below, sequenced in a study of blood T cell repertoires in COVID-19. Method: immunoSEQ multiplex PCR; TCRdb's copy keeps in-frame clones and lacks some. The sample contains 250,000 to 300,000 clones, about 76% of which appear only once. Sequencing was carried out using peripheral blood. The origin of the receptors is a woman aged 55-70 years with active or convalescent COVID-19.

The gene calls are TRBV6-5 and TRBJ2-5; D possibly corresponds to TRBD1 (5 bases). The CDR3 extends over 14 amino acids. The germline V gene encodes CDR1 MNHEY and CDR2 SVGAGI. V was pared by 0 bases and J by 2 bases, with 7 bases between. CDR3 nucleotide sequence: TGTGCCAGCAGTTACTCAGGGGCTCAAGAGACCCAGTACTTC. Encoded protein: CASSYSGAQETQYF.

The J gene is TRBJ1-2, the V gene TRBV19, with TRBD1 matching 8 bases. The CDR3 contains 14 residues. CDR1 and CDR2 (germline): LNHDA, SQIVND (reference sequence). V trimming: 6 bases; J trimming: 3 bases; junction bases outside the gene matches: 6. The CDR3 bases are TGTGCCAGTAGCAGCTTGACAGGGGACTATGGCTACACCTTC. This translates into CASSSLTGDYGYTF.

The rearrangement joins TRBV19 to TRBJ1-6; 7 nucleotides agree with TRBD1. The CDR3 has 16 residues. The V and J ends lost 2 bases and 11 bases, in that order; junction bases with no gene match: 12. CDR1 LNHDA and CDR2 SQIVND come from the germline V gene (reference sequence). As DNA, the CDR3 is TGTGCCAGTAGTATAACGTCGGCCTTCACAGGGGCACCCCTCCACTTT. It is translated as CASSITSAFTGAPLHF.

The chain recombines TRBV7-9 with TRBJ1-2; 7 bases agree with TRBD1. The CDR3 is made up of 13 amino acids. CDR1 is SEHNR, CDR2 FQNEAQ, per germline (reference sequence). V was clipped by 8 bases and J by 8 bases; unmatched bases: 11. For the CDR3, the DNA is TGTGCCAGCCACAGGGGCCTGACGAGCGGCTACACCTTC. Protein: CASHRGLTSGYTF. Based on the CDR3 plus reference TRBV7-9 and TRBJ1-2, the full variable domain is DTGVSQNPRHKITKRGQNVTFRCDPISEHNRLYWYRQTLGQGPEFLTYFQNEAQLEKSRLLSDRFSAERPKGSFSTLEIQRTEQGDSAMYLCASHRGLTSGYTFGSGTRLTVV.

This chain uses TRBV7-3 with TRBJ2-1; 11 positions agree with TRBD2. CDR3 length: 17 residues. Germline values: CDR1 SGHTA, CDR2 FQGTGA. The junction had 12 bases not matched to a gene; V was cut back by 5 bases and J by 6 bases. Here the CDR3 reads CASSQFSGGAALNEQFF. CDR3 DNA sequence: TGTGCCAGCAGCCAATTTAGCGGGGGGGCCGCCCTCAATGAGCAGTTCTTC.

The DNA of the CDR3 is TGTGCCAGCAGCTTAGACCGGGAGAGCTACGAGCAGTACTTC. It translates to CASSLDRESYEQYF. The rearrangement links TRBV11-2 to TRBJ2-7, with D maybe TRBD2 (6 bases). The CDR3 loop spans 14 amino acids. Trimming shortened V by 0 bases and J by 3 bases, and 9 bases separated the two germline ends. CDR1 and CDR2 from the germline V gene are SGHAT and FQNNGV.

The chain links TRBV7-8 to TRBJ1-3; D is perhaps TRBD1 (5 bases). CDR3 length: 17 residues. Germline assignment: CDR1 SGHVS and CDR2 FQNEAQ. Trimming cost V 1 base and J 4 bases, with 17 bases left between them. This CDR3 reads CASSLEMFGGVGNTIYF. Written as DNA, the CDR3 is TGTGCCAGCAGCTTAGAAATGTTCGGGGGAGTGGGAAACACCATATATTTT.

This sequence joins TRBV3-1 (or the pseudogene TRBV3-2) and TRBJ2-7; D unclear. V was shortened by 1 base and J by 2 bases, with 6 bases between the two germline ends. Germline lookup yields CDR1 LGHDT and CDR2 YNNKEL (reference sequence). CDR3 length equals 13 residues. CDR3 coding DNA: TGTGCCAGCAGCCAAGGGCAAGCCTACGAGCAGTACTTC. Residues: CASSQGQAYEQYF.

The rearrangement uses TRBV6-5 and TRBJ2-3; D is perhaps TRBD1 (5 bases). The ends were cut back, 2 bases at V and 0 bases at J, with 6 bases in the middle. Germline CDR1 and CDR2: MNHEY and SVGAGI. The CDR3 covers 14 residues. As DNA, the CDR3 is TGTGCCAGCAGTTACAAGGGGAGCACAGATACGCAGTATTTT. This translates into CASSYKGSTDTQYF.

The V and J genes are TRBV10-3 and TRBJ1-1; the match to TRBD1 covers 8 bases. Per germline, CDR1 ENHRY and CDR2 SYGVKD. Unmatched junction bases numbered 4, after V lost 7 bases and J lost 3 bases. The CDR3 runs to 13 residues. CDR3 DNA sequence: TGTGCCATCATGCGGACAGGGCACACTGAAGCTTTCTTT. This sequence encodes CAIMRTGHTEAFF.

CDR3 in DNA: TGTGCCAGCAGCCAAGCTCCAGCGGGGGGGCTCAATGAGCAGTTCTTC. Translating gives CASSQAPAGGLNEQFF. The J gene is TRBJ2-1, the V gene TRBV3-1 (or the pseudogene TRBV3-2); 10 nucleotides line up with TRBD2. Germline trimming cut 1 base from V and 6 bases from J; bases unmatched to any gene: 6. CDR3 size: 16 residues. Germline CDR1 and CDR2: LGHDT and YNNKEL (reference sequence).

This chain joins TRBV7-2 and TRBJ2-6; TRBD1 matches 7 bases. The CDR3 contains 17 residues. Germline-derived CDR1 and CDR2 are SGHTA and FQGNSA. V was clipped by 1 base and J by 4 bases; unmatched bases: 7. The CDR3 nucleotides read TGTGCCAGCAGCTTAGGGGGGACAGCTGCCGGGGCCAACGTCCTGACTTTC. Its protein is CASSLGGTAAGANVLTF.

The chain combines TRBV12-3 or TRBV12-4 with TRBJ1-4, with D unresolved. This CDR3 has 13 amino acids. Deletions cut 6 bases from V and 7 bases from J, with 12 bases between. The CDR3 nucleotides read TGTGCCAGCAGCGTACGAGCGGCTGAAAAACTGTTTTTT. It specifies CASSVRAAEKLFF.

The chain links TRBV13 to TRBJ1-2; D unresolved. Germline V gene data show CDR1 as PRHDT and CDR2 as FYEKMQ (reference sequence). V lost 2 bases and J 3 bases, leaving 10 bases between the germline ends. The CDR3 totals 14 residues. For the CDR3, the DNA is TGTGCCAGCAGCTTAATAGCTTCTTACTATGGCTACACCTTC. Translation gives CASSLIASYYGYTF.

This clone appeared once. The gene calls are TRBV7-3 and TRBJ2-1, with 11 bases fitting TRBD2. With V trimmed by 5 bases and J by 8 bases, 8 bases remained unmatched. The CDR3 has 15 amino acids. CDR1 and CDR2 from the germline V gene are SGHTA and FQGTGA. Here the CDR3 reads CASSRSGGALDEQFF. CDR3 DNA: TGTGCCAGCAGCCGTAGCGGGGGGGCCCTTGATGAGCAGTTCTTC.

The chain links TRBV27 to TRBJ1-2; unclear D gene. This CDR3 region has 13 residues. Germline loops: CDR1 MNHEY, CDR2 SMNVEV (reference sequence). The ends were cut back, 6 bases at V and 7 bases at J, with 15 bases in the middle. DNA for the CDR3: TGTGCCAGCAGCCCGGCGGGCGAACTTGGCTACACCTTC. It yields the protein CASSPAGELGYTF.

V gene TRBV5-1 combines with J gene TRBJ2-3; D gene ambiguous. Germline V gene data show CDR1 as SGHRS and CDR2 as YFSETQ. This CDR3 comprises 15 residues. Deletions cut 2 bases from V and 0 bases from J, with 10 bases between. In nucleotides, the CDR3 is TGCGCCAGCAGCTTACGTGAGACAAGCACAGATACGCAGTATTTT. It yields the protein CASSLRETSTDTQYF.

This chain joins TRBV6-2 or TRBV6-3 and TRBJ1-3, with 7 bases fitting TRBD1. V was pared by 4 bases and J by 2 bases, with 8 bases of the junction left unmatched. Looked up from germline, CDR1 is MNHEY and CDR2 is SVGEGT. The CDR3 runs to 16 residues. CDR3 nucleotide sequence: TGTGCCAGCAGTTTGCCGACAGGGTTTGCTGGAAACACCATATATTTT. This gives the protein CASSLPTGFAGNTIYF.

The chain has TRBV7-2 and TRBJ2-1; the match to TRBD2 covers 11 bases. Germline V gene data show CDR1 as SGHTA and CDR2 as FQGNSA. Trimming cost V 6 bases and J 7 bases; bases outside gene matches: 8. The CDR3 contains 15 residues. CDR3 residues: CASRNRLAGLNEQFF. CDR3 nucleotide sequence: TGTGCCAGCAGAAACAGACTAGCGGGGTTAAATGAGCAGTTCTTC.

The chain employs TRBV5-4 and TRBJ1-2, with D perhaps matching TRBD1 (5 bases). CDR1 is SGHNT and CDR2 is YYREEE in the germline V gene (reference sequence). V was clipped by 0 bases and J by 1 base, with 7 bases between them. The CDR3 has 14 residues. The CDR3 reads CASSLDRYNYGYTF. CDR3 coding DNA: TGTGCCAGCAGCTTGGACAGGTATAACTATGGCTACACCTTC.

This clone was counted between two and nine times. The CDR3 sequence is CASSYGVIGEKLFF. The DNA for the CDR3 is TGTGCCAGCAGCTACGGGGTTATAGGTGAAAAACTGTTTTTT. The chain has TRBV5-6 and TRBJ1-4, with D uncertain. The CDR3 has 14 amino acids. CDR1 is SGHDT, CDR2 YYEEEE, per germline. V lost 3 bases, J lost 7 bases, and 13 bases lay in between. The complete variable domain, with remaining parts taken from reference TRBV5-6 and TRBJ1-4, reads DAGVTQSPTHLIKTRGQQVTLRCSPKSGHDTVSWYQQALGQGPQFIFQYYEEEERQRGNFPDRFSGHQFPNYSSELNVNALLLGDSALYLCASSYGVIGEKLFFGSGTQLSVL.

CDR3 loop: CASRPGGTGETQYF. The CDR3 nucleotides read TGTGCCAGCAGACCTGGTGGGACAGGAGAGACCCAGTACTTC. The rearrangement links TRBV6-2 or TRBV6-3 to TRBJ2-5; 8 nucleotides align to TRBD1. The CDR3 runs 14 residues. With 6 bases clipped from V and 4 bases from J, the junction kept 7 bases outside the gene matches. Germline assignment: CDR1 MNHEY and CDR2 SVGEGT.

The rearrangement joins TRBV18 to TRBJ1-4; D call uncertain. CDR1 is KGHSH, CDR2 LQKENI, per germline. Trimming removed 5 bases from V and 8 bases from J, with 12 bases in between. The CDR3 is 13 amino acids. The CDR3 region has the DNA TGTGCCAGCTCATCCGACCCGGGAGAAAAACTGTTTTTT. Translated: CASSSDPGEKLFF.

V usage is TRBV2 and J usage is TRBJ2-5, with 9 bases that match TRBD2. The length of the CDR3 is 13 residues. The junction had 2 bases not matched to a gene; V was cut back by 7 bases and J by 2 bases. CDR1 and CDR2 (germline): SNHLY, FYNNEI. CDR3 in amino acids: CASMRGGQETQYF. The CDR3 coding sequence is TGTGCCAGCATGCGGGGGGGACAAGAGACCCAGTACTTC.

The V and J genes are TRBV7-3 and TRBJ1-1; 8 nucleotides align to TRBD1. Germline assignment: CDR1 SGHTA and CDR2 FQGTGA. V lost 5 bases and J lost 0; bases outside the gene matches: 5. The CDR3 covers 15 residues. As DNA, the CDR3 is TGTGCCAGCAGCCCAGGGACAGGACTGAACACTGAAGCTTTCTTT. Translation: CASSPGTGLNTEAFF.

The rearrangement joins TRBV6-6 to TRBJ1-5, with a weak D call TRBD1 (6 bases). Germline CDR1 MNHNY, CDR2 SVGAGI (reference sequence). The CDR3 runs 14 residues. With 5 bases removed from V and 4 bases from J, the gap between germline ends came to 12 bases. DNA for the CDR3: TGTGCCAGCAGTCCAAGGGGGGGGAATCAGCCCCAGCATTTT. It specifies CASSPRGGNQPQHF.

The chain employs TRBV19 and TRBJ2-7; D perhaps matches TRBD2 (5 bases). CDR3 length: 13 residues. V lost 5 bases and J lost 4, with 12 bases in between. Germline V gene lookup returns CDR1 LNHDA and CDR2 SQIVND (reference sequence). Written as DNA, the CDR3 is TGTGCCAGTAGTGCCCCTCGGGGATACGAGCAGTACTTC. This sequence encodes CASSAPRGYEQYF.

This chain connects TRBV11-2 to TRBJ2-5; tentative D call: TRBD2 (6 bases). Germline V gives CDR1 SGHAT, CDR2 FQNNGV. The CDR3 is made up of 14 amino acids. The ends were cut back, 3 bases at V and 0 bases at J, with 8 bases in the middle. CDR3 nucleotide sequence: TGTGCCAGCAGCTTTGGGGGGTACCAAGAGACCCAGTACTTC. This codes for CASSFGGYQETQYF.

This chain joins TRBV3-1 (or the pseudogene TRBV3-2) and TRBJ2-3; TRBD2 agrees at 15 bases. Germline CDR1 reads LGHDT; CDR2 reads YNNKEL (reference sequence). CDR3 size: 19 residues. V shed 6 bases and J 6 bases; nucleotides not matched to a gene: 16. CDR3 in DNA: TGTGCCAGCAGGAGGAGCGGGACTAGCGGGGGGCTATACGAGGATACGCAGTATTTT. It is translated as CASRRSGTSGGLYEDTQYF.